These 16 T cell receptor beta chains share one sample of origin, sequenced in a study of Graves' ophthalmopathy and Graves' hyperthyroidism. RNA served as the template for amplifying TCR beta CDR3 regions. Second-round multiplex PCR followed a first-round RT-PCR using HTBI primers. TCRdb fed the multiplex PCR reads into MiXCR, producing one record per CDR3 protein. Altogether under 400,000 distinct CDR3 sequences are present, 15% to 20% being singletons, with the ten largest covering roughly an eighth. The sequenced material came from peripheral blood. These receptors originate from an adult man with Graves' ophthalmopathy.

This clonotype was observed at least ten times. The rearrangement links TRBV7-2 to TRBJ2-2, with D hard to call. The CDR3 has 14 residues. V was shortened by 4 bases and J by 3 bases, with 9 bases between the two germline ends. Germline V gene sequence: CDR1 SGHTA, CDR2 FQGNSA. The CDR3, as DNA: TGTGCCAGCAGCTCTAGGACCGACACCGGGGAGCTGTTTTTT. Protein sequence: CASSSRTDTGELFF.

The chain carries TRBV12-3 or TRBV12-4 and TRBJ1-6; D uncertain. Trimming shortened V by 5 bases and J by 7 bases, and 9 bases separated the two germline ends. This CDR3 contains 13 residues. The CDR3 coding sequence is TGTGCCAGCAGTCCAGTAGTCAATTCACCCCTCCACTTT. Its translation is CASSPVVNSPLHF.

This clonotype was picked up many times. The J gene is TRBJ2-7, the V gene TRBV28, with a possible D match to TRBD1 (5 bases). Germline lookup yields CDR1 MDHEN and CDR2 SYDVKM. This CDR3 has 14 residues. The V and J ends lost 2 bases and 6 bases respectively, with 14 bases between them. The CDR3 loop is CASSLPDSASEQYF. The CDR3 DNA follows: TGTGCCAGCAGTTTACCTGACAGTGCCTCCGAGCAGTACTTC.

This clonotype was seen at least ten times. The rearrangement uses TRBV29-1 and TRBJ1-3; the D is unclear. Germline CDR1 and CDR2: SQVTM and ANQGSEA. The CDR3 has 12 amino acids. Trimming took 5 bases from V and 2 from J, leaving 7 bases between them. CDR3: CSVFVAGNTIYF. CDR3 coding DNA: TGCAGCGTTTTTGTAGCTGGAAACACCATATATTTT.

This clonotype appeared many times. J is TRBJ1-1 and V is TRBV12-3 or TRBV12-4; TRBD1 matches 9 bases. The CDR3 consists of 17 residues. V lost 2 bases, J lost 4 bases, and 11 bases stayed unmatched. The CDR3 is CASSLNRGLISGTEAFF. DNA of the CDR3: TGTGCCAGCAGTTTAAACAGGGGGCTCATATCGGGCACTGAAGCTTTCTTT.

There are many counts of this clonotype. V usage is TRBV25-1 and J usage is TRBJ1-2; no clear D. Germline CDR1 is MGHDK and CDR2 is SYGVNS. The CDR3 contains 19 residues. V was pared by 1 base and J by 3 bases, with 24 bases between. The chain's CDR3 is CASSESTMAGRQRYYGYTF. DNA of the CDR3: TGTGCCAGCAGTGAATCAACAATGGCAGGCCGCCAGCGGTACTATGGCTACACCTTC.

Only a few counts were recorded for this clonotype. Possible read error: a much larger clone is one base away. V is TRBV7-2 and J is TRBJ1-1; D is undetermined. V shed 2 bases and J shed 1 base, with 8 bases lying between them. CDR1 and CDR2 (germline): SGHTA, FQGNSA. CDR3 length: 14 residues. CDR3 nucleotides: TGTGCCAGCAGCTTATATATCAGGAACACTGAAGCTTTCTTT. Encoded protein: CASSLYIRNTEAFF.

This clonotype was counted ten times or more. V usage is TRBV20-1 and J usage is TRBJ2-7, with 8 bases fitting TRBD2. Germline V gives CDR1 DFQATT, CDR2 SNEGSKA (reference sequence). The V segment lost 3 bases and the J segment 4 bases; nucleotides outside the gene matches: 8. The CDR3 has 14 residues. CDR3 loop: CSARVSGITYEQYF. The CDR3 DNA reads TGCAGTGCTAGGGTTAGCGGGATAACGTACGAGCAGTACTTC.

Many counts were recorded for this clonotype. V and J are TRBV6-4 and TRBJ1-1; possibly TRBD1 for D (5 bases). CDR3 length: 17 residues. Per the germline V gene, CDR1 is MRHNA and CDR2 is SNTAGT. V lost 6 bases, J lost 1 base, and 21 bases lay in between. The CDR3 nucleotides are TGTGCCAGCAGATTTAGTGGGGGAGTAGCTTCGAACACTGAAGCTTTCTTT. As protein: CASRFSGGVASNTEAFF.

This clonotype was seen many times. The chain has TRBV24-1 and TRBJ2-5, with 9 bases identical to TRBD1. CDR3 length equals 16 residues. Trimming removed 0 bases from V and 5 bases from J; junction bases left unmatched: 6. Germline V gene data show CDR1 as KGHDR and CDR2 as SFDVKD. This CDR3 is CATSDLRQGGAETQYF. CDR3 nucleotide sequence: TGTGCCACCAGTGATTTGCGACAGGGGGGAGCGGAGACCCAGTACTTC.

The chain recombines TRBV6-1 with TRBJ1-2; TRBD1 is a possible D gene (5 bases). The CDR3 is 15 amino acids. CDR1 is MNHNS, CDR2 SASEGT, per germline. Trimming stripped 6 bases from V and 4 bases from J, with 18 bases between. CDR3 region: CASRDGTNSFYGYTF. In DNA form, the CDR3 reads TGTGCCAGCAGGGACGGGACCAACTCTTTCTATGGCTACACCTTC.

This clonotype was counted many times. The CDR3: CASSYGFAADTQYF. CDR3 nucleotide sequence: TGTGCCAGCAGTTACGGTTTTGCGGCAGATACGCAGTATTTT. This chain joins TRBV6-2 or TRBV6-3 and TRBJ2-3; D is unclear. The CDR3 length is 14 residues. CDR1 is MNHEY and CDR2 is SVGEGT in the germline V gene. Deletions cut 2 bases from V and 4 bases from J, with 10 bases between.

This clonotype was picked up many times. The DNA for the CDR3 is TGTGCCTGGGACTCAGGATTCAATCAGCCCCAGCATTTT. Amino acids: CAWDSGFNQPQHF. V usage is TRBV30 and J usage is TRBJ1-5; no reliable D call. Germline lookup yields CDR1 GTSNPN and CDR2 SVGIG (reference sequence). Trimming removed 5 bases from V and 3 bases from J, with 11 bases in between. CDR3 size: 13 residues.

This sequence joins TRBV2 and TRBJ2-6; no definite D call. This CDR3 spans 15 amino acids. V was shortened by 4 bases and J by 4 bases, with 11 bases between the two germline ends. Per germline, CDR1 SNHLY and CDR2 FYNNEI. The CDR3 spells CASSVWLVGANVLTF. The DNA of the CDR3 is TGTGCCAGCAGTGTCTGGTTGGTCGGGGCCAACGTCCTGACTTTC.

This clonotype was recorded at least ten times. J is TRBJ1-1 and V is TRBV30; the D gene is possibly TRBD1 (5 bases). The CDR3 totals 11 residues. The V gene's germline CDR1 is GTSNPN and CDR2 SVGIG (reference sequence). The V end lost 5 bases, the J end lost 11 bases, and 15 bases lay between the germline ends. The DNA of the CDR3 is TGTGCCTGGGGAACCGGGGGTCATGCTTTCTTT. It specifies CAWGTGGHAFF.

The sample holds many counts of this clonotype. Sequence at one end of the junction differs from germline and may be a read error. J is TRBJ1-2 and V is TRBV30; no reliable D call. Germline lookup yields CDR1 GTSNPN and CDR2 SVGIG (reference sequence). This CDR3 region has 11 residues. CDR3 protein: CAWMTRSSSAF. CDR3 in DNA: TGTGCCTGGATGACACGGTCTTCGTCAGCCTTC. Based on the CDR3 plus reference TRBV30 and TRBJ1-2, the full variable domain is SQTIHQWPATLVQPVGSPLSLECTVEGTSNPNLYWYRQAAGRGLQLLFYSVGIGQISSEVPQNLSASRPQDRQFILSSKKLLLSDSGFYLCAWMTRSSSAFGSGTRLTVV.